This TCR beta chain was recorded in a study of T cell responses to AZD1222 COVID-19 vaccine. Trimming pared 4 bases from V and 2 bases from J, leaving 15 bases between. CDR1 and CDR2 from the germline V gene are SGHDT and YYEEEE. The CDR3 covers 15 residues. Data came from immunoSEQ multiplex PCR; TCRdb stores just in-frame clones and leaves some out. The sample holds some 150,000 clones, around 92% seen once. Comment on this clone: Antigen: not known.

Study-wide results and limits: In a largely white British group with more females than males, clonal diversity was possibly underestimated.

The chain couples TRBV5-6 to TRBJ1-2; no clear D gene. This clonotype originated in an adult who received the AZD1222 COVID-19 vaccine. The specimen was peripheral blood, collected 28 days after the second AZD1222 dose. CDR3 residues: CASSPDPSRNYGYTF. The CDR3 nucleotides are TGTGCCAGCAGCCCGGACCCTTCCCGGAACTATGGCTACACCTTC.